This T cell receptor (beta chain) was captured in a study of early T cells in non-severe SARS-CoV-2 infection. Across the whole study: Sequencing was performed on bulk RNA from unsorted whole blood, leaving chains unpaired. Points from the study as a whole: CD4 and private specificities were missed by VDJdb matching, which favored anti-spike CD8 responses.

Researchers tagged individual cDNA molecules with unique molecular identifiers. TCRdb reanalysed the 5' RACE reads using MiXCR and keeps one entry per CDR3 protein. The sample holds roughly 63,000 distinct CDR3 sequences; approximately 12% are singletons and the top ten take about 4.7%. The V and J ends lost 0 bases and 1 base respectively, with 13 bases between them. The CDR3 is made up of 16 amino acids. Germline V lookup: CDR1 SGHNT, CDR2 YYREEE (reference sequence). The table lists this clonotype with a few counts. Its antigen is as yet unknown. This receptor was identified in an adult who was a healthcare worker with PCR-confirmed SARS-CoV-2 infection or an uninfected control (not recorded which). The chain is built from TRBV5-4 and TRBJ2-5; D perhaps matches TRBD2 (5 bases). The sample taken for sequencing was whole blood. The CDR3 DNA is TGTGCCAGCAGCTTGGCCGCGACTACCCTCCAAGAGACCCAGTACTTC. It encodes CASSLAATTLQETQYF.